This is a list of T cell receptor beta chains from one sample in a study of Ad26.COV2.S vaccination and SARS-CoV-2 variants. Sequencing was performed with immunoSEQ multiplex PCR; in TCRdb, only in-frame clones are kept and a portion is missing. The table records about 500,000 clones, 80% to 90% of them present only once. Sequenced here: peripheral blood, sampled in a trial of Ad26.COV2.S vaccine versus placebo. The receptors come from a person between 18 and 65 years old who received the Ad26.COV2.S COVID-19 vaccine or a placebo. CDR3s include the opening cysteine and the closing phenylalanine or tryptophan. D genes are given only for firm matches. Size tells how often a clone was seen (once, few, many) or the class of an expanded clone, and some rows leave it out.

13,TRBV19,TRBJ1-1,NA,NA,CASSIRRRDEAFF,TGTGCCAGTAGTATAAGGAGGCGGGATGAAGCTTTCTTT
17,TRBV27,TRBJ2-7,NA,NA,CASSLSRDSEGGYEQYF,TGTGCCAGCAGTTTATCCCGTGACAGCGAAGGGGGCTACGAGCAGTACTTC
11,TRBV6-1,TRBJ1-1,NA,NA,CASRLWDEAFF,TGTGCCAGCAGACTGTGGGATGAAGCTTTCTTT
13,TRBV3-1/TRBV3-2,TRBJ2-1,NA,NA,CASSQAGVSEQFF,TGTGCCAGCAGCCAAGCTGGGGTCAGTGAGCAGTTCTTC
14,TRBV11-3,TRBJ2-7,TRBD1,NA,CASSSTGTGFQQYF,TGTGCCAGCAGCTCTACCGGGACAGGGTTCCAGCAGTACTTC
12,TRBV30,TRBJ1-3,NA,NA,CAWSTRGNTIYF,TGTGCCTGGAGTACGCGGGGAAACACCATATATTTT
15,TRBV3-1/TRBV3-2,TRBJ1-2,NA,NA,CASSLLPYTSYGYTF,TGTGCCAGCAGCCTTCTCCCCTATACTTCTTATGGCTACACCTTC
18,TRBV4-1,TRBJ2-1,TRBD2,NA,CASSHPRLAGGTPNEQFF,TGCGCCAGCAGCCACCCCAGACTAGCGGGAGGAACGCCTAATGAGCAGTTCTTC
13,TRBV5-1,TRBJ2-5,NA,NA,CASSSDQGETQYF,TGCGCCAGCAGCTCAGACCAGGGGGAGACCCAGTACTTC
16,TRBV6-5,TRBJ2-7,TRBD2,NA,CASSYMTSGSSYEQYF,TGTGCCAGCAGTTACATGACTAGCGGGAGCTCCTACGAGCAGTACTTC
14,TRBV7-2,TRBJ1-3,TRBD1,NA,CASSFQGAGNTIYF,TGTGCCAGCAGCTTCCAGGGGGCTGGAAACACCATATATTTT
16,TRBV19,TRBJ1-6,NA,NA,CASSIGGITYNSPLHF,TGTGCCAGTAGTATAGGGGGGATTACCTATAATTCACCCCTCCACTTT
14,TRBV7-8,TRBJ1-5,NA,NA,CASSLISGNQPQHF,TGTGCCAGCAGCCTAATTAGTGGCAATCAGCCCCAGCATTTT
14,TRBV2,TRBJ1-2,NA,NA,CASCGLVRNYGYTF,TGTGCCAGCTGCGGGCTTGTTCGAAACTATGGCTACACCTTC
13,TRBV7-9,TRBJ2-1,NA,NA,CASSLSGVGEQFF,TGTGCCAGCAGCTTAAGTGGGGTAGGCGAGCAGTTCTTC
16,TRBV6-4,TRBJ2-1,TRBD2,NA,CASSDSASGSVNEQFF,TGTGCCAGCAGTGACAGCGCTAGCGGGAGTGTCAATGAGCAGTTCTTC
15,TRBV28,TRBJ1-5,NA,NA,CASSSLDGKNQPQHF,TGTGCCAGCAGTTCCCTGGACGGGAAAAATCAGCCCCAGCATTTT
13,TRBV30,TRBJ1-1,NA,NA,CAWSVQTNTEAFF,TGTGCCTGGAGTGTACAAACGAACACTGAAGCTTTCTTT
19,TRBV18,TRBJ2-7,TRBD1,NA,CASSLLPLGQGHNRGEQYF,TGTGCCAGCTCACTACTGCCCCTTGGACAGGGACACAATAGAGGCGAGCAGTACTTC
13,TRBV9,TRBJ2-2,NA,NA,CASSAQNTGELFF,TGTGCCAGCAGCGCCCAGAACACCGGGGAGCTGTTTTTT
13,TRBV7-3,TRBJ2-3,NA,NA,CASSPYNTDTQYF,TGTGCCAGCAGCCCCTACAACACAGATACGCAGTATTTT
15,TRBV14,TRBJ2-7,NA,NA,CASSQEIAGFYEQYF,TGTGCCAGCAGCCAAGAAATTGCGGGATTCTACGAGCAGTACTTC
18,TRBV11-2,TRBJ2-3,TRBD2,once,CASSFGLRRGGSADTQYF,TGTGCCAGCAGCTTTGGTCTTCGGCGGGGGGGTAGCGCAGATACGCAGTATTTT
15,TRBV5-4,TRBJ1-4,NA,NA,CASSLGVGGSEKLFF,TGTGCCAGCAGCTTGGGGGTAGGGGGGAGTGAAAAACTGTTTTTT
15,TRBV9,TRBJ1-4,NA,NA,CASSVAAGEGEKLFF,TGTGCCAGCAGCGTAGCGGCAGGGGAAGGAGAAAAACTGTTTTTT
15,TRBV5-5,TRBJ2-3,NA,few,CASSLAGTKTDTQYF,TGTGCCAGCAGCTTGGCTGGGACCAAGACAGATACGCAGTATTTT
14,TRBV6-2/TRBV6-3,TRBJ2-4,NA,NA,CASSYSGRKNIQYF,TGTGCCAGCAGTTACTCCGGGCGGAAAAACATTCAGTACTTC
13,TRBV12-3/TRBV12-4,TRBJ1-2,NA,NA,CASSAPIGYGYTF,TGTGCCAGCAGCGCCCCAATTGGCTATGGCTACACCTTC
12,TRBV6-5,TRBJ1-2,NA,few,CASRGWDYGYTF,TGTGCCAGCAGGGGATGGGACTATGGCTACACCTTC
14,TRBV7-9,TRBJ2-7,NA,NA,CASSSLGRTYEQYF,TGTGCCAGCAGCTCCTTGGGACGGACCTACGAGCAGTACTTC
17,TRBV27,TRBJ1-4,NA,NA,CASSLTGKSHYNEKLFF,TGTGCCAGCAGTTTAACAGGGAAATCACATTATAATGAAAAACTGTTTTTT
16,TRBV9,TRBJ1-2,NA,NA,CASSERPAPGLAGYTF,TGTGCCAGCAGCGAGCGCCCGGCGCCGGGGCTGGCTGGCTACACCTTC
13,TRBV7-6,TRBJ1-1,NA,NA,CASSLADGTEAFF,TGTGCCAGCAGCCTAGCGGATGGGACTGAAGCTTTCTTT
11,TRBV20-1,TRBJ2-4,NA,NA,CSANLASIQYF,TGCAGTGCTAATCTAGCTAGCATTCAGTACTTC
15,TRBV24-1,TRBJ2-3,TRBD2,NA,CATSDERGWTDTQYF,TGTGCCACCAGTGATGAGCGGGGCTGGACAGATACGCAGTATTTT
16,TRBV5-5,TRBJ2-2,TRBD2,once,CASSRFLAGDTGELFF,TGTGCCAGCAGCCGATTCCTAGCGGGGGACACCGGGGAGCTGTTTTTT
16,TRBV18,TRBJ2-2,NA,once,CASSTLVGENTGELFF,TGTGCCAGCTCAACTCTGGTGGGGGAGAACACCGGGGAGCTGTTTTTT
13,TRBV9,TRBJ1-2,NA,NA,CASSPDSNYGYTF,TGTGCCAGCAGCCCCGACTCGAACTATGGCTACACCTTC
13,TRBV6-5,TRBJ1-2,NA,NA,CASSYSQVYGYTF,TGTGCCAGCAGTTACTCTCAGGTCTATGGCTACACCTTC
16,TRBV5-5,TRBJ2-6,NA,NA,CASSLLQDSGANVLTF,TGTGCCAGCAGCTTATTACAGGACTCTGGGGCCAACGTCCTGACTTTC
14,TRBV10-1,TRBJ2-7,TRBD1,NA,CASSENRGAYEQYF,TGCGCCAGCAGTGAAAACAGGGGGGCGTACGAGCAGTACTTC
12,TRBV6-2/TRBV6-3,TRBJ2-7,NA,once,CASSFTAYEQYF,TGTGCCAGCAGTTTCACAGCCTACGAGCAGTACTTC
17,TRBV4-1,TRBJ2-6,NA,NA,CASSQGFRSSGANVLTF,TGCGCCAGCAGCCAAGGTTTCAGAAGCTCTGGGGCCAACGTCCTGACTTTC
14,TRBV5-1,TRBJ2-7,NA,once,CASSLSGGTYEQYF,TGCGCCAGCAGCTTGTCTGGCGGTACCTACGAGCAGTACTTC
15,TRBV27,TRBJ2-5,TRBD1,NA,CASKGGTGGKETQYF,TGTGCCAGCAAGGGGGGGACAGGGGGTAAAGAGACCCAGTACTTC